The clone carrying this T cell receptor (beta chain) was counted a few times. These data originate in a study of response to subunit inactivated influenza vaccine. CDR3 length equals 15 residues. Germline V gene data show CDR1 as KGHDR and CDR2 as SFDVKD. After removal of 7 bases from V and 3 bases from J, the junction contained 3 bases not matched to a gene. TCRdb fed the RT-PCR reads into MiXCR, producing one record per CDR3 protein. The sample records around 200,000 distinct CDR3 sequences, 9.2% being singletons. The V call is TRBV24-1, the J call TRBJ2-2, with 11 bases fitting TRBD1. The sample in question was non-naive T cells sorted from PBMCs, obtained on the day of vaccination. The sequence was obtained from a man between 50 and 59 years old who received an inactivated influenza vaccine. CDR3 sequence (DNA): TGTGCCACCAGGGGGGACAGGGGGGACACCGGGGAGCTGTTTTTT. Translation gives CATRGDRGDTGELFF.